The rows below give T cell receptor beta chains drawn from one sample of a study of tumor-infiltrating lymphocytes in primary liver carcinoma. TCRdb passed the multiplex PCR reads through MiXCR, listing each CDR3 protein once. The data contain about 310,000 distinct CDR3 sequences, about 60% of them singletons. Sequenced sample: peripheral blood. All receptors come from a man aged 40-49 years with primary liver carcinoma and hepatitis B virus infection. Each CDR3 is given with its conserved first and last residue.

CDR3 protein,V gene,J gene
CASSYSPDRSPRYDNYGYTF,TRBV6-8,TRBJ1-2
CAIRGGGHTYEQYF,TRBV10-3,TRBJ2-7
CASSVTGGPYNKQFF,TRBV11-1,TRBJ2-1
CTSTRISGDETQCF,TRBV4-1,TRBJ2-5
CSVSTGGTGELFF,TRBV29-1,TRBJ2-2
CASSPDSPAQWMNTEAFF,TRBV12-3/TRBV12-4,TRBJ1-1
CARVGQSNNSPLHF,TRBV30,TRBJ1-6
CASRGGHGPEAFF,TRBV11-1,TRBJ1-1
CASSFGLTADTQYF,TRBV12-3/TRBV12-4,TRBJ2-3
CASTRWGGIGTRGYNEQFF,TRBV6-6,TRBJ2-1
CASSLRLAETDTQYF,TRBV13,TRBJ2-3
CAWTSRGAHSPLHF,TRBV30,TRBJ1-6
CASSYVLGQCNQPQHF,TRBV6-5,TRBJ1-5
CASSLSTNYSYTF,TRBV11-1,TRBJ1-2
CASSYAASGSIF,TRBV6-2/TRBV6-3,TRBJ2-7
CASSFGTSRRMDTQYF,TRBV11-3,TRBJ2-3
CVSSLGGNMNTEAFF,TRBV28,TRBJ1-1
CASSLDLGTEAFF,TRBV11-2,TRBJ1-1
CATREQGPHLRAVLRKDEQYF,TRBV24-1,TRBJ2-7
CASSFEASGVFEQFF,TRBV5-4,TRBJ2-1
CASCQQGLGKNIQYF,TRBV4-1,TRBJ2-4
CASSRNDRDTQYF,TRBV11-1,TRBJ2-3
CASRRTGTEAFF,TRBV6-2/TRBV6-3,TRBJ1-1
CASSGRREGGYTF,TRBV6-1,TRBJ1-2
CASRSGGGQSGELFF,TRBV12-3/TRBV12-4,TRBJ2-2
CSVTGLLTTKAFF,TRBV29-1,TRBJ1-1
CASSPDTGLRIRSYTF,TRBV11-2,TRBJ1-2
CASSFGQKGTQYF,TRBV12-3/TRBV12-4,TRBJ2-5
CSARMVENTIYF,TRBV29-1,TRBJ1-3
CASSLGSHADEQYF,TRBV11-2,TRBJ2-7
CASSPGTAIEAFF,TRBV7-9,TRBJ1-1
CASGLAAGGYNEQFF,TRBV7-9,TRBJ2-1
CASSIKLDNEQFF,TRBV11-2,TRBJ2-1
CASSESGRRADTQYF,TRBV28,TRBJ2-3
CASSQESAGNSDTQYF,TRBV14,TRBJ2-3
CSARGMNRDRVFNAEAFF,TRBV20-1,TRBJ1-1
CAIKREGTEAFF,TRBV10-3,TRBJ1-1
CAWGAGGDLGQFF,TRBV30,TRBJ2-1
CASGMTGVTGEQYF,TRBV11-1,TRBJ2-7
CASSTNQIGAGAFF,TRBV4-2,TRBJ1-1
CDSNFGDSTDTQYF,TRBV11-1,TRBJ2-3
CPSSLVASGRGGNEQYF,TRBV11-2,TRBJ2-7
CASRDTEGVGTGELFF,TRBV6-5,TRBJ2-2